This T cell receptor beta chain appears in the sequencing data of a study of T cell responses to AZD1222 COVID-19 vaccine. The CDR3 is 13 residues long. Between the trimmed V and J ends, which lost 6 bases and 5 bases, there was a span of 13 bases. Germline CDR1 and CDR2: WNHNN and SYGVQD (reference sequence). The data were produced by immunoSEQ multiplex PCR, yet TCRdb's version contains in-frame clones alone and is incomplete. The profile shows around 80,000 clones, around nine tenths of them singletons. Overall study results and limits: Donors were mostly white British, more females; clonal diversity possibly underestimated. Spike-specific TCR breadth and depth grew following two AZD1222 doses. Seropositive status at baseline applied to only five to seven AZD1222 recipients.

The sample holds a few counts of this clone. Its antigen remains unidentified. The sequence came from an adult in good health. The chain combines TRBV10-1 with TRBJ1-1; no definite D call. Sequenced material: peripheral blood, taken on day 0 of AZD1222 vaccination. CDR3 protein: CASRSTASTEAFF. In DNA, the CDR3 is TGCGCCAGCAGATCCACAGCAAGTACTGAAGCTTTCTTT.